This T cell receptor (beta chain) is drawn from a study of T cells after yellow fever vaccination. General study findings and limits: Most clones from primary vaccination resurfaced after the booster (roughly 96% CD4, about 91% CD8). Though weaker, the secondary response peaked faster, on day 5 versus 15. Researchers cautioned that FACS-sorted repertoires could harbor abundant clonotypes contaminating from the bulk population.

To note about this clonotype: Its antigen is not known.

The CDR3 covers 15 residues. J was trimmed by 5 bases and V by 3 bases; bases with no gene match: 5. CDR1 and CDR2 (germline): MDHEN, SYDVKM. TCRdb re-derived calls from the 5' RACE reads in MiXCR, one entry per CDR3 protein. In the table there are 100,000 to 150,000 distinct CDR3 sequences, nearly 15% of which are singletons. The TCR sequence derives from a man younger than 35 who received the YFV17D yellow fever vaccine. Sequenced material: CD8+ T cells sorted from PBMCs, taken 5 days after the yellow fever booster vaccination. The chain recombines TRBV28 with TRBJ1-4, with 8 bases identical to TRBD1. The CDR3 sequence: CASSFQGQENEKLFF. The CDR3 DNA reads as TGTGCCAGCAGTTTCCAGGGACAGGAAAATGAAAAACTGTTTTTT.